These 27 T cell receptor beta chains were sequenced from one sample in a study of human T cells and chemical hapten exposure. Unfractionated whole blood served as the source for total RNA extraction. TCRdb reprocessed the 5' RACE reads with MiXCR, giving one entry per CDR3 protein. The sample yields tens of thousands of distinct CDR3 sequences, roughly 15% seen once. These receptors were obtained from a female donor in good health.

This clonotype has more than one count but fewer than ten. The V call is TRBV20-1, the J call TRBJ2-1, with 11 positions matching TRBD2. Germline V gene lookup returns CDR1 DFQATT and CDR2 SNEGSKA (reference sequence). The CDR3 loop spans 19 amino acids. V dropped 3 bases and J dropped 7; count of bases not matched to a gene: 20. CDR3 sequence: CSASPPGGSGGAGLNEQFF. CDR3 DNA sequence: TGCAGTGCTAGCCCCCCCGGTGGTAGCGGGGGGGCAGGTCTGAATGAGCAGTTCTTC.

The chain couples TRBV11-3 to TRBJ2-1; TRBD2 matches 10 bases. V lost 5 bases and J lost 6; bases outside the gene matches: 13. CDR3 length equals 17 residues. Germline V gene sequence: CDR1 SGHNT, CDR2 YENEEA. This CDR3 is CASSAYGASGRINEQFF. In nucleotides, the CDR3 is TGTGCCAGCAGCGCCTACGGGGCTAGCGGGAGAATCAATGAGCAGTTCTTC.

The chain employs TRBV7-2 and TRBJ1-3; no firm D call. The germline gives CDR1 SGHTA, CDR2 FQGNSA. Trimming took 4 bases from V and 3 from J, leaving 7 bases between them. This CDR3 contains 13 residues. The CDR3 nucleotides are TGTGCCAGCAGCTCGACACATGGAAACACCATATATTTT. Translating gives CASSSTHGNTIYF.

The table lists this clonotype with a few counts. The chain combines TRBV11-1 with TRBJ2-3, with D perhaps matching TRBD2 (6 bases). The CDR3 runs 18 residues. The germline V gene encodes CDR1 SGHAT and CDR2 FQDESV (reference sequence). V was clipped by 5 bases and J by 4 bases, with 25 bases between them. CDR3 sequence reads: CASSPRAGSGGWPDTQYF. CDR3 DNA sequence: TGTGCCAGCAGCCCCCGAGCCGGCAGCGGAGGGTGGCCAGATACGCAGTATTTT.

The V gene is TRBV6-2 or TRBV6-3, the J gene TRBJ2-1; 14 bases agree with TRBD2. The CDR3 spans 19 residues. V was clipped by 7 bases and J by 2 bases; unmatched bases: 13. The germline CDR1 and CDR2 sequences are MNHEY and SVGEGT. Here the CDR3 DNA reads TGTGCCAGCACCCTTACCGGGACTAGCGGGGGCCGGACCTACAATGAGCAGTTCTTC. Translated, it gives CASTLTGTSGGRTYNEQFF.

V usage is TRBV7-2 and J usage is TRBJ2-3; possible D gene TRBD2, 6 bases. The CDR3 has 13 amino acids. CDR1 SGHTA and CDR2 FQGNSA come from the germline V gene. V lost 2 bases to trimming and J lost 6 bases, with 9 bases between them. The CDR3 DNA reads TGTGCCAGCAGCTTAACGCTAGCGGATACGCAGTATTTT. Its translation: CASSLTLADTQYF.

This clonotype was seen only a few times. The chain uses TRBV11-2 and TRBJ2-3; D might be TRBD1 (6 bases). Trimming cost V 1 base and J 0 bases, with 8 bases left between them. CDR3 length: 15 amino acids. The germline V gene has CDR1 SGHAT and CDR2 FQNNGV. CDR3 sequence (DNA): TGTGCCAGCAGCTTAGCCGGACAGAGCACAGATACGCAGTATTTT. This translates into CASSLAGQSTDTQYF.

This clonotype was seen a few times. The rearrangement links TRBV20-1 to TRBJ1-1, with unresolved D. Germline CDR1 reads DFQATT; CDR2 reads SNEGSKA (reference sequence). Trimming took off 0 bases at V and 8 bases at J, with 4 bases between the two ends. The CDR3 has 10 amino acids. CDR3 DNA sequence: TGCAGTGCTAGAGATCGGGAAGCTTTCTTT. As protein: CSARDREAFF.

The CDR3 region is CSAHGSSFGLAGLSSYNEQFF. The CDR3 DNA is TGCAGTGCTCACGGGAGCTCATTCGGGCTAGCGGGGTTAAGCTCCTACAATGAGCAGTTCTTC. This chain joins TRBV20-1 and TRBJ2-1; 9 bases agree with TRBD2. J gave up 0 bases and V 5 bases, and 23 bases lay outside the gene matches. This CDR3 is built from 21 residues. Germline V gene sequence: CDR1 DFQATT, CDR2 SNEGSKA (reference sequence).

This chain joins TRBV27 and TRBJ2-7; D is perhaps TRBD2 (5 bases). In germline, CDR1 is MNHEY, CDR2 SMNVEV (reference sequence). Trimming pared 5 bases from V and 3 bases from J, leaving 17 bases between. The CDR3 spans 15 residues. As DNA, the CDR3 is TGTGCCAGCAGTCCGCTCGGAGGCGACGGCTACGAGCAGTACTTC. Translating it yields CASSPLGGDGYEQYF.

This clonotype was recorded many times. The genes are TRBV3-1 and TRBJ2-5, with TRBD2 matching over 8 bases. The J segment lost 2 bases and the V segment lost 7 bases, leaving 3 bases of the junction unmatched. The CDR3 has 13 residues. CDR1 is LGHDT and CDR2 is YNNKEL in the germline V gene (reference sequence). The CDR3: CASMSGGQETQYF. As DNA, the CDR3 is TGTGCCAGCATGAGCGGGGGTCAAGAGACCCAGTACTTC.

This clonotype was found a few times. The chain has TRBV29-1 and TRBJ1-2; tentatively, D is TRBD1 (5 bases). The CDR3 is made up of 11 amino acids. V was cut by 5 bases and J by 8 bases, with 12 bases left in between. Germline values: CDR1 SQVTM, CDR2 ANQGSEA. CDR3 sequence (DNA): TGCAGCGTTTGGGGCGAAGCGGGCTACACCTTC. This codes for CSVWGEAGYTF.

This chain uses TRBV5-1 with TRBJ2-5, with unresolved D. The CDR3 is 13 amino acids. Trimming shortened V by 0 bases and J by 3 bases, and 6 bases separated the two germline ends. Germline CDR1 SGHRS, CDR2 YFSETQ. The CDR3 DNA sequence: TGCGCCAGCAGCTTGGGACCGGAAGAGACCCAGTACTTC. As protein: CASSLGPEETQYF.

The chain uses TRBV5-4 and TRBJ2-1; 14 positions match TRBD2. The CDR3 runs 16 residues. The germline V gene has CDR1 SGHNT and CDR2 YYREEE (reference sequence). The V gene end was trimmed by 4 bases and the J gene end by 7 bases; junction bases not matched to a gene: 7. CDR3 DNA: TGTGCCAGCAGCCAGGGACTAGCGGGAGAGCGGAATGAGCAGTTCTTC. This sequence encodes CASSQGLAGERNEQFF.

The V and J genes are TRBV7-8 and TRBJ1-3, with D hard to call. V lost 8 bases and J lost 3, with 8 bases in between. Germline V lookup: CDR1 SGHVS, CDR2 FQNEAQ. The CDR3 runs to 12 residues. CDR3 sequence: CASGALGNTIYF. The CDR3 region has the DNA TGTGCCAGCGGAGCTCTTGGAAACACCATATATTTT.

This clonotype has a handful of counts. The gene calls are TRBV19 and TRBJ1-5; D is perhaps TRBD1 (5 bases). In germline, CDR1 is LNHDA, CDR2 SQIVND (reference sequence). Trimming stripped 1 base from V and 0 bases from J, with 10 bases between. The CDR3 is 16 residues long. CDR3: CASSIVYRYSNQPQHF. The CDR3 bases are TGTGCCAGTAGTATAGTCTACAGGTATAGCAATCAGCCCCAGCATTTT.

This clonotype was counted between two and nine times. The rearrangement links TRBV28 to TRBJ2-7, with 9 nucleotides matching TRBD1. CDR3 length equals 13 residues. Germline V CDR1 and CDR2: MDHEN, SYDVKM. Trimming at V came to 6 bases and at J to 7 bases, leaving 7 bases not matched to a gene. The CDR3 coding sequence is TGTGCCAGCAGGAAACAGGGGGCCTGGGAGCAGTACTTC. This translates into CASRKQGAWEQYF.

This clonotype was seen a handful of times. The chain links TRBV5-5 to TRBJ2-5; 14 bases align to TRBD2. The CDR3 covers 15 residues. The trim removed 4 bases at V and 3 bases at J, leaving 2 bases unmatched. Germline assignment: CDR1 SGHKS and CDR2 YYEKEE (reference sequence). This CDR3 reads CASSPGLAGEETQYF. The DNA for the CDR3 is TGTGCCAGCAGCCCGGGACTAGCGGGAGAAGAGACCCAGTACTTC. The full variable domain, in which reference TRBV5-5 and TRBJ2-5 provide the parts outside the CDR3, is DAGVTQSPTHLIKTRGQQVTLRCSPISGHKSVSWYQQVLGQGPQFIFQYYEKEERGRGNFPDRFSARQFPNYSSELNVNALLLGDSALYLCASSPGLAGEETQYFGPGTRLLVL.

The chain has TRBV11-2 and TRBJ2-3, with a tentative D call TRBD2 (5 bases). Germline V gene sequence: CDR1 SGHAT, CDR2 FQNNGV. This CDR3 has 13 residues. The V gene lost 4 bases and the J gene lost 5 bases, with 10 bases spanning the gap. CDR3 sequence (DNA): TGTGCCAGCAGCTCCGGACTGGGAGATACGCAGTATTTT. Translated, it gives CASSSGLGDTQYF.

This clonotype appeared a few times. V usage is TRBV5-1 and J usage is TRBJ1-2; no reliable D call. Germline CDR1 and CDR2: SGHRS and YFSETQ. The CDR3 loop spans 14 amino acids. The ends were cut back, 0 bases at V and 0 bases at J, with 6 bases in the middle. CDR3 nucleotides: TGCGCCAGCAGCTTGGAAAGCACTAACTATGGCTACACCTTC. It is translated as CASSLESTNYGYTF.

The genes are TRBV29-1 and TRBJ2-1, with D possibly matching TRBD2 (6 bases). V shed 7 bases and J shed 7 bases, with 17 bases lying between them. The germline gives CDR1 SQVTM, CDR2 ANQGSEA. CDR3 length equals 13 residues. The CDR3 loop is CSAGEALWNEQFF. CDR3 nucleotide sequence: TGCAGCGCCGGGGAGGCATTGTGGAATGAGCAGTTCTTC.

This clonotype was seen many times. V is TRBV7-2 and J is TRBJ1-1; D remains unclear. V was cut by 0 bases and J by 5 bases, with 10 bases left in between. CDR3 size: 14 residues. CDR1 and CDR2 from the germline V gene are SGHTA and FQGNSA. This CDR3 is CASSLARQETEAFF. DNA of the CDR3: TGTGCCAGCAGCTTAGCGCGCCAAGAGACTGAAGCTTTCTTT.

This clonotype was detected many times. V usage is TRBV5-1 and J usage is TRBJ2-1, with TRBD2 matching over 8 bases. With 4 bases clipped from V and 3 bases from J, the junction kept 6 bases outside the gene matches. Germline-derived CDR1 and CDR2 are SGHRS and YFSETQ. CDR3 length equals 15 residues. The CDR3 region has the DNA TGCGCCAGCAGCCCGGGGGGGGCGGTCTACAATGAGCAGTTCTTC. Protein sequence: CASSPGGAVYNEQFF.

This clonotype has just a few counts. The chain couples TRBV6-5 to TRBJ2-1, with 10 positions matching TRBD2. With V trimmed by 1 base and J by 10 bases, 10 bases remained unmatched. The CDR3 spans 16 residues. CDR1 is MNHEY, CDR2 SVGAGI, per germline. Here the CDR3 DNA reads TGTGCCAGCAGTTACTACACTAGCGGGATGATTGGGGAGCAGTTCTTC. Translating it yields CASSYYTSGMIGEQFF.

The CDR3 DNA reads TGTGCCAGCAGCGTCGGACTAGCGGAGACCCCGAAGCAGTACTTC. This sequence encodes CASSVGLAETPKQYF. The V gene is TRBV7-8, the J gene TRBJ2-7; 10 bases align to TRBD2. The V and J ends lost 5 bases and 8 bases, in that order; junction bases with no gene match: 12. The CDR3 is 15 residues long. Per germline, CDR1 SGHVS and CDR2 FQNEAQ.

This clonotype was picked up a small number of times. The rearrangement uses TRBV20-1 and TRBJ1-1, with D tentatively TRBD1 (6 bases). The germline gives CDR1 DFQATT, CDR2 SNEGSKA (reference sequence). The CDR3 has 13 residues. Trimming pared 5 bases from V and 4 bases from J, leaving 14 bases between. The CDR3 spells CSAYGGRGTEAFF. For the CDR3, the DNA is TGCAGTGCTTACGGGGGGCGCGGCACTGAAGCTTTCTTT.

The V gene is TRBV29-1, the J gene TRBJ1-1; 9 bases map to TRBD1. Trimming cost V 7 bases and J 1 base; bases outside gene matches: 1. CDR3 length: 12 amino acids. Looked up from germline, CDR1 is SQVTM and CDR2 is ANQGSEA. CDR3 region: CSGGQGNTEAFF. For the CDR3, the DNA is TGCAGCGGGGGACAGGGGAACACTGAAGCTTTCTTT. The entire variable domain, with the rest obtained from reference TRBV29-1 and TRBJ1-1, is as follows: SAVISQKPSRDICQRGTSLTIQCQVDSQVTMMFWYRQQPGQSLTLIATANQGSEATYESGFVIDKFPISRPNLTFSTLTVSNMSPEDSSIYLCSGGQGNTEAFFGQGTRLTVV.